These 30 T cell receptor beta chains came from one sample sequenced in a study of beta chain features in type 1 diabetes (dated by TCRdb to the late 2010s). Library prep was done by the immunoSEQ multiplex PCR assay. All of the isolated RNA was reverse transcribed with the High Capacity cDNA Reverse Transcription Kit, so expressed TCRB transcripts were sequenced. Entries here come from immuneACCESS through TCRdb and include only in-frame sequences with V and J called. Some clones fail to appear in such tables; in the studies checked, an unresolved V gene covers under half of the shortfall, and the cause of the remainder is unknown. This sample gives tens of thousands of clones in total; more than 65% of them show up just once. 0.9% to 1.4% of the sample rests with the top ten. Broad study findings and their caveats: In all four CD4+ subsets, TCRB CDR3 length was moderately but significantly shorter in type 1 diabetes patients.

These receptors' antigens are unknown. The sample comprised stem cell memory CD4+ T cells from blood. Explained via the paper, the cell subset or site label denotes: stem cell-like memory CD4+ T cells. These receptors were taken from a woman aged 40 to 50 with type 1 diabetes.

This clone was picked up a small number of times. V is TRBV7-9 and J is TRBJ2-1, with 14 bases identical to TRBD2. The CDR3 is made up of 16 amino acids. Germline CDR1 is SEHNR and CDR2 is FQNEAQ (reference sequence). J lost 14 bases, V lost 3 bases, and 12 bases had no gene match. The CDR3 is CASSFGTSGGQSREFF. The CDR3 coding sequence is TGTGCCAGCAGCTTCGGGACTAGCGGGGGCCAATCTCGGGAGTTCTTC. Looking up the rest from reference TRBV7-9 and TRBJ2-1 gives the full variable domain: DTGVSQNPRHKITKRGQNVTFRCDPISEHNRLYWYRQTLGQGPEFLTYFQNEAQLEKSRLLSDRFSAERPKGSFSTLEIQRTEQGDSAMYLCASSFGTSGGQSREFFGPGTRLTVL.

The chain couples TRBV5-1 to TRBJ2-2; the match to TRBD1 covers 9 bases. This CDR3 is built from 16 residues. Germline CDR1 SGHRS, CDR2 YFSETQ. The trim removed 0 bases at V and 4 bases at J, leaving 4 bases unmatched. As DNA, the CDR3 is TGCGCCAGCAGCTTGGCCGCGACAGGGGGCACCGGGGAGCTGTTTTTT. Translation: CASSLAATGGTGELFF.

This rearrangement joins TRBV7-8 to TRBJ2-1; D ambiguous. Germline assignment: CDR1 SGHVS and CDR2 FQNEAQ. CDR3 size: 13 residues. Trimming stripped 6 bases from V and 0 bases from J, with 6 bases between. The CDR3 DNA reads as TGTGCCAGCAGGGCGGACTCCTACAATGAGCAGTTCTTC. Encoded protein: CASRADSYNEQFF. The full variable domain, its missing parts supplied by reference TRBV7-8 and TRBJ2-1, is GAGVSQSPRYKVAKRGQDVALRCDPISGHVSLFWYQQALGQGPEFLTYFQNEAQLDKSGLPSDRFFAERPEGSVSTLKIQRTQQEDSAVYLCASRADSYNEQFFGPGTRLTVL.

This clone came up a few times. CDR3 nucleotide sequence: TGTGCCAGCAGGGCGGGACTAGCGGGAAATACCGGGGAGCTGTTTTTT. Translation gives CASRAGLAGNTGELFF. The rearrangement links TRBV6-6 to TRBJ2-2, with TRBD2 matching over 13 bases. With V trimmed by 6 bases and J by 5 bases, 6 bases remained unmatched. CDR1 MNHNY and CDR2 SVGAGI come from the germline V gene (reference sequence). There are 16 residues in the CDR3.

The rearrangement links TRBV29-1 to TRBJ2-7, with TRBD2 as a possible D gene (7 bases). The CDR3 is 14 residues long. V lost 7 bases to trimming and J lost 0 bases, with 16 bases between them. From germline, CDR1 is SQVTM and CDR2 ANQGSEA. The CDR3 region is CSAAWGGASYEQYF. The CDR3 nucleotides read TGCAGCGCTGCTTGGGGGGGGGCCTCCTACGAGCAGTACTTC.

This chain uses TRBV28 with TRBJ2-7; 9 bases agree with TRBD1. In germline, CDR1 is MDHEN, CDR2 SYDVKM. This CDR3 comprises 16 residues. The J segment lost 3 bases and the V segment lost 5 bases, leaving 11 bases of the junction unmatched. The CDR3 DNA sequence: TGTGCCAGCAGTGGGCCGGGACAGGGAGGGATCTACGAGCAGTACTTC. This gives the protein CASSGPGQGGIYEQYF.

This chain joins TRBV19 and TRBJ1-3, with D perhaps TRBD1 (6 bases). The CDR3 covers 15 residues. V shed 9 bases and J shed 0 bases, with 15 bases lying between them. Per germline, CDR1 LNHDA and CDR2 SQIVND (reference sequence). This CDR3 reads CARVRTARSGNTIYF. The DNA for the CDR3 is TGTGCCAGAGTGAGGACAGCCCGCTCTGGAAACACCATATATTTT. The complete variable domain, with remaining parts taken from reference TRBV19 and TRBJ1-3, reads DGGITQSPKYLFRKEGQNVTLSCEQNLNHDAMYWYRQDPGQGLRLIYYSQIVNDFQKGDIAEGYSVSREKKESFPLTVTSAQKNPTAFYLCARVRTARSGNTIYFGEGSWLTVV.

This clone was detected once. The genes are TRBV2 and TRBJ2-7; 7 bases map to TRBD1. The ends lost 5 bases at V and 2 bases at J; junction bases unmatched: 6. Per germline, CDR1 SNHLY and CDR2 FYNNEI. CDR3 length: 14 residues. CDR3 loop: CASSYTGDPYEQYF. The CDR3 DNA follows: TGTGCCAGCAGTTACACAGGGGATCCCTACGAGCAGTACTTC. Complete variable domain (other parts from reference TRBV2 and TRBJ2-7): EPEVTQTPSHQVTQMGQEVILRCVPISNHLYFYWYRQILGQKVEFLVSFYNNEISEKSEIFDDQFSVERPDGSNFTLKIRSTKLEDSAMYFCASSYTGDPYEQYFGPGTRLTVT.

The CDR3 DNA follows: TGTGCCACCAGCGGGGAGGGGACCTCGAACACTGAAGCTTTCTTT. It codes for CATSGEGTSNTEAFF. The V gene is TRBV15, the J gene TRBJ1-1; tentatively, D is TRBD1 (5 bases). The CDR3 sequence is 15 residues long. V shed 5 bases and J shed 1 base, with 14 bases lying between them. CDR1 and CDR2 from the germline V gene are LNHNV and YYDKDF (reference sequence). Looking up the rest from reference TRBV15 and TRBJ1-1 gives the full variable domain: DAMVIQNPRYQVTQFGKPVTLSCSQTLNHNVMYWYQQKSSQAPKLLFHYYDKDFNNEADTPDNFQSRRPNTSFCFLDIRSPGLGDTAMYLCATSGEGTSNTEAFFGQGTRLTVV.

The J gene is TRBJ1-1, the V gene TRBV19; no reliable D call. V lost 1 base to trimming and J lost 2 bases, with 8 bases between them. This CDR3 has 14 residues. The germline gives CDR1 LNHDA, CDR2 SQIVND (reference sequence). The CDR3 reads CASSIGQVNTEAFF. CDR3 nucleotides: TGTGCCAGTAGTATAGGCCAGGTCAACACTGAAGCTTTCTTT.

V gene TRBV29-1 combines with J gene TRBJ1-3; no clear D gene. CDR3 length equals 14 residues. The V end was cut by 4 bases, the J end by 4 bases, with 14 bases between. Germline lookup yields CDR1 SQVTM and CDR2 ANQGSEA. The CDR3 DNA is TGCAGCGTTGGGGCCTTCGCTACGGGAAACACCATATATTTT. Translating it yields CSVGAFATGNTIYF.

DNA of the CDR3: TGTGCCAGCGGACCTAGCGGGACCTCCTACAATGAGCAGTTCTTC. Protein sequence: CASGPSGTSYNEQFF. The chain is built from TRBV7-9 and TRBJ2-1, with TRBD2 matching 9 bases. This CDR3 has 15 amino acids. V was pared by 8 bases and J by 0 bases, with 5 bases of the junction left unmatched. Germline values: CDR1 SEHNR, CDR2 FQNEAQ (reference sequence). The complete variable domain, with remaining parts taken from reference TRBV7-9 and TRBJ2-1, reads DTGVSQNPRHKITKRGQNVTFRCDPISEHNRLYWYRQTLGQGPEFLTYFQNEAQLEKSRLLSDRFSAERPKGSFSTLEIQRTEQGDSAMYLCASGPSGTSYNEQFFGPGTRLTVL.

The chain links TRBV7-6 to TRBJ1-5; weak D call: TRBD1 (5 bases). Germline lookup yields CDR1 SGHVS and CDR2 FNYEAQ. V lost 4 bases and J 2 bases, leaving 9 bases between the germline ends. This CDR3 spans 14 amino acids. CDR3 sequence reads: CASSSGMRNQPQHF. The CDR3 DNA reads TGTGCCAGCAGCTCAGGGATGCGCAATCAGCCCCAGCATTTT.

The CDR3 bases are TGTGCCAGCAGCCCCCCCGCGGGGGCTGGGGCCAACGTCCTGACTTTC. Residues: CASSPPAGAGANVLTF. The chain recombines TRBV11-3 with TRBJ2-6, with TRBD2 matching 7 bases. This CDR3 is 16 amino acids long. CDR1 SGHNT and CDR2 YENEEA come from the germline V gene. V was clipped by 5 bases and J by 2 bases; unmatched bases: 6.

This clone was counted a few times. The chain couples TRBV7-9 to TRBJ1-6; D may be TRBD1 (6 bases). CDR3 length equals 15 residues. In germline, CDR1 is SEHNR, CDR2 FQNEAQ (reference sequence). V shed 4 bases and J shed 10 bases, with 17 bases lying between them. The CDR3 bases are TGTGCCAGCAGCTATCGGGGTAGGGGGTTCTCACCCCTCCACTTT. Protein product: CASSYRGRGFSPLHF.

The genes are TRBV7-3 and TRBJ2-1, with 10 nucleotides matching TRBD1. Per the germline V gene, CDR1 is SGHTA and CDR2 is FQGTGA. V shed 5 bases, J shed 14 bases, and the junction held 12 bases outside the gene matches. The CDR3 spans 14 residues. The CDR3: CASSAPGTGVIEFF. The CDR3 nucleotides read TGTGCCAGCAGCGCCCCCGGGACAGGGGTGATTGAGTTCTTC.

The V call is TRBV7-2, the J call TRBJ1-3; D call uncertain. Germline CDR1 and CDR2: SGHTA and FQGNSA. CDR3 length: 13 amino acids. Trimming shortened V by 5 bases and J by 0 bases, and 5 bases separated the two germline ends. CDR3 in DNA: TGTGCCAGCAGCACAACCTCTGGAAACACCATATATTTT. Encoded protein: CASSTTSGNTIYF.

The chain uses TRBV7-3 and TRBJ2-1; 9 bases are shared with TRBD2. V was clipped by 0 bases and J by 12 bases; unmatched bases: 9. Germline V gene data show CDR1 as SGHTA and CDR2 as FQGTGA. The CDR3 runs to 15 residues. CDR3: CASSLTRGRAAVQFF. In nucleotides, the CDR3 is TGTGCCAGCAGCTTAACTCGCGGGAGGGCCGCGGTGCAGTTCTTC.

This chain joins TRBV18 and TRBJ2-1; TRBD1 matches at 10 bases. V gave up 3 bases and J gave up 4 bases; unmatched junction bases: 9. The CDR3 length is 17 residues. The germline gives CDR1 KGHSH, CDR2 LQKENI. The CDR3 loop reads CASSPRTGGDVYNEQFF. CDR3 sequence (DNA): TGTGCCAGCTCACCTCGGACAGGGGGGGATGTTTACAATGAGCAGTTCTTC.

V and J are TRBV5-1 and TRBJ2-2; 8 bases align to TRBD2. CDR3 length equals 15 residues. Germline V gives CDR1 SGHRS, CDR2 YFSETQ. With V trimmed by 4 bases and J by 3 bases, 5 bases remained unmatched. CDR3 amino acids: CASSPTGGDTGELFF. The CDR3 DNA sequence: TGCGCCAGCAGCCCTACGGGAGGGGACACCGGGGAGCTGTTTTTT.

The chain links TRBV5-6 to TRBJ1-1; D may be TRBD1 (5 bases). Germline V gives CDR1 SGHDT, CDR2 YYEEEE. Trimming took off 1 base at V and 1 base at J, with 8 bases between the two ends. The CDR3 is 14 amino acids. The CDR3 coding sequence is TGTGCCAGCAGCTTGAGGGGAACGAACACTGAAGCTTTCTTT. Translated: CASSLRGTNTEAFF.

V usage is TRBV18 and J usage is TRBJ1-5; D not certain. This CDR3 region has 15 residues. The V gene lost 3 bases and the J gene lost 10 bases, with 19 bases spanning the gap. Per the germline V gene, CDR1 is KGHSH and CDR2 is LQKENI. CDR3 in DNA: TGTGCCAGCTCACCCCCCGGCGGGCTGGGAGGACCCCAGCATTTT. Amino acids: CASSPPGGLGGPQHF.

CDR3 loop: CSVASRSLSYEQYF. For the CDR3, the DNA is TGCAGCGTAGCTAGCCGATCCCTGTCCTACGAGCAGTACTTC. The rearrangement uses TRBV29-1 and TRBJ2-7; possible D gene TRBD2, 5 bases. The CDR3 consists of 14 residues. V was shortened by 6 bases and J by 1 base, with 16 bases between the two germline ends. Germline-derived CDR1 and CDR2 are SQVTM and ANQGSEA.

The chain joins TRBV27 to TRBJ1-1; no clear D. Germline lookup yields CDR1 MNHEY and CDR2 SMNVEV (reference sequence). Trimming pared 0 bases from V and 4 bases from J, leaving 9 bases between. This CDR3 region has 14 residues. Here the CDR3 DNA reads TGTGCCAGCAGTTTATCCGGGGTTCGCACTGAAGCTTTCTTT. Amino acid sequence: CASSLSGVRTEAFF.

This chain uses TRBV2 with TRBJ2-7; TRBD1 matches at 10 bases. The CDR3 has 15 residues. Trimming at V came to 4 bases and at J to 2 bases, leaving 5 bases not matched to a gene. Germline V CDR1 and CDR2: SNHLY, FYNNEI. This CDR3 reads CASSVGGQGTYEQYF. DNA for the CDR3: TGTGCCAGCAGTGTCGGGGGACAGGGGACCTACGAGCAGTACTTC.

The chain joins TRBV28 to TRBJ1-5; 8 bases are a match to TRBD1. V dropped 8 bases and J dropped 6; count of bases not matched to a gene: 12. Germline V gene lookup returns CDR1 MDHEN and CDR2 SYDVKM. The CDR3 consists of 15 residues. CDR3 region: CASGSPQGTGQPQHF. For the CDR3, the DNA is TGTGCCAGCGGCTCGCCACAGGGGACAGGTCAGCCCCAGCATTTT.

This clone has a single count. V gene TRBV7-3 combines with J gene TRBJ1-1; D remains ambiguous. V was clipped by 3 bases and J by 0 bases, with 5 bases between them. The CDR3 consists of 13 residues. Germline V gene lookup returns CDR1 SGHTA and CDR2 FQGTGA. DNA for the CDR3: TGTGCCAGCAGCTTTGGGCTGAACACTGAAGCTTTCTTT. Its translation: CASSFGLNTEAFF.

This CDR3 is CASSQDLATSSDNEQFF. CDR3 bases: TGTGCCAGCAGCCAAGATCTAGCGACTAGCAGTGACAATGAGCAGTTCTTC. J is TRBJ2-1 and V is TRBV5-4; 7 bases are a match to TRBD2. V was pared by 4 bases and J by 5 bases, with 15 bases of the junction left unmatched. There are 17 residues in the CDR3. In germline, CDR1 is SGHNT, CDR2 YYREEE (reference sequence).

The genes are TRBV5-6 and TRBJ2-7, with 7 positions matching TRBD2. The V segment lost 5 bases and the J segment 2 bases; nucleotides outside the gene matches: 1. The CDR3 extends over 12 amino acids. Per germline, CDR1 SGHDT and CDR2 YYEEEE. CDR3 protein: CASSAGAYEQYF. In nucleotides, the CDR3 is TGTGCCAGCAGTGCGGGAGCCTACGAGCAGTACTTC.

The rearrangement uses TRBV7-2 and TRBJ2-7; 7 bases are shared with TRBD2. The CDR3 contains 15 residues. The J segment lost 2 bases and the V segment lost 1 base, leaving 5 bases of the junction unmatched. Looked up from germline, CDR1 is SGHTA and CDR2 is FQGNSA. The CDR3: CASSLGGSGTYEQYF. The DNA for the CDR3 is TGTGCCAGCAGCTTAGGCGGGAGCGGAACCTACGAGCAGTACTTC.